A selection of T cell receptor beta chains follows, all from one sample in a study of early T cells in non-severe SARS-CoV-2 infection. TCRdb processed the 5' RACE reads anew with MiXCR; each CDR3 protein has one entry. The data show tens of thousands of distinct CDR3 sequences, approximately 12% seen once. The sample comprised whole blood. Source of these receptors: an adult who was a healthcare worker with PCR-confirmed SARS-CoV-2 infection or an uninfected control (not recorded which). Each CDR3 is given with its conserved first and last residue. Each record gives: clone size, V gene, J gene, D gene, CDR3 protein, CDR3 DNA. The D gene is left open where the match is weak. Clone size is not always given. Where it is, it says once, few, many or a class for expanded clones.

size: many; V: TRBV2; J: TRBJ1-6; D: TRBD1; CDR3: CASSEVGGNSPLHF; DNA: TGTGCCAGCAGTGAAGTAGGGGGCAATTCACCCCTCCACTTT
size: NA; V: TRBV6-1; J: TRBJ1-4; D: NA; CDR3: CASSAISGANFKTNEKLFF; DNA: TGTGCCAGCAGTGCCATATCGGGAGCAAATTTCAAGACTAATGAAAAACTGTTTTTT
size: few; V: TRBV4-1; J: TRBJ2-1; D: NA; CDR3: CASSQDLVEQFF; DNA: TGCGCCAGCAGCCAAGACCTTGTTGAGCAGTTCTTC
size: few; V: TRBV19; J: TRBJ2-3; D: NA; CDR3: CASSWGSTDTQYF; DNA: TGTGCCAGTTCATGGGGGAGCACAGATACGCAGTATTTT
size: many; V: TRBV5-5; J: TRBJ2-5; D: NA; CDR3: CASSLGAAGETQYF; DNA: TGTGCCAGCAGCTTGGGGGCCGCGGGAGAGACCCAGTACTTC
size: many; V: TRBV7-6; J: TRBJ2-1; D: NA; CDR3: CASSPRLGYEGEQFF; DNA: TGTGCCAGCAGCCCCCGTCTCGGTTACGAGGGTGAGCAGTTCTTC
size: many; V: TRBV5-1; J: TRBJ2-1; D: NA; CDR3: CASSLGVSSYNEQFF; DNA: TGCGCCAGCAGCTTGGGGGTTAGCTCCTACAATGAGCAGTTCTTC
size: few; V: TRBV18; J: TRBJ2-2; D: TRBD2; CDR3: CASSPLAGGYTGELFF; DNA: TGTGCCAGCTCACCGCTAGCGGGAGGTTACACCGGGGAGCTGTTTTTT
size: many; V: TRBV25-1; J: TRBJ2-3; D: NA; CDR3: CASSEPTDTDTQYF; DNA: TGTGCCAGCAGTGAGCCGACTGACACAGATACGCAGTATTTT
size: NA; V: TRBV24-1; J: TRBJ2-1; D: TRBD1; CDR3: CATSDQGQGKGGQFF; DNA: TGTGCCACCAGTGACCAAGGACAGGGGAAGGGGGGGCAGTTCTTC
size: many; V: TRBV5-4; J: TRBJ1-3; D: NA; CDR3: CASSTEPEGNTIYF; DNA: TGTGCCAGCAGCACGGAGCCGGAGGGCAACACCATATATTTT
size: many; V: TRBV20-1; J: TRBJ2-1; D: NA; CDR3: CSAGDPMVNEQFF; DNA: TGCAGTGCTGGGGACCCGATGGTCAATGAGCAGTTCTTC
size: NA; V: TRBV29-1; J: TRBJ2-1; D: NA; CDR3: CSGGYTGDEQFF; DNA: TGCAGCGGTGGATATACGGGGGATGAGCAGTTCTTC
size: few; V: TRBV10-3; J: TRBJ2-1; D: TRBD2; CDR3: CAISEGSGSDEQFF; DNA: TGTGCCATCAGTGAGGGTAGCGGGAGCGATGAGCAGTTCTTC
size: many; V: TRBV7-9; J: TRBJ2-1; D: NA; CDR3: CASSPAGEQFF; DNA: TGTGCCAGCAGCCCCGCTGGGGAGCAGTTCTTC
size: NA; V: TRBV6-2/TRBV6-3; J: TRBJ2-7; D: NA; CDR3: CASSRMHPYEQYF; DNA: TGTGCCAGCAGTCGCATGCACCCCTACGAGCAGTACTTC
size: few; V: TRBV27; J: TRBJ2-3; D: NA; CDR3: CASSFWGYTDTQYF; DNA: TGTGCCAGCAGTTTTTGGGGGTACACAGATACGCAGTATTTT
size: few; V: TRBV3-1; J: TRBJ2-4; D: NA; CDR3: CASSHSGSSAKNIQYF; DNA: TGTGCCAGCAGCCACTCAGGATCCTCAGCCAAAAACATTCAGTACTTC
size: many; V: TRBV20-1; J: TRBJ1-5; D: NA; CDR3: CSAGRRFSNQPQHF; DNA: TGCAGTGCGGGCCGACGGTTTAGCAATCAGCCCCAGCATTTT
size: few; V: TRBV18; J: TRBJ2-1; D: NA; CDR3: CASSPPKRAYNEQFF; DNA: TGTGCCAGCTCACCACCGAAGCGGGCCTACAATGAGCAGTTCTTC
size: many; V: TRBV6-5; J: TRBJ1-3; D: NA; CDR3: CASSSRAGNTIYF; DNA: TGTGCCAGCAGTTCGAGGGCTGGAAACACCATATATTTT
size: many; V: TRBV5-3; J: TRBJ2-7; D: TRBD1; CDR3: CARSLPGQGAFEQYF; DNA: TGTGCCAGAAGCCTCCCGGGACAGGGGGCGTTCGAGCAGTACTTC
size: many; V: TRBV27; J: TRBJ1-2; D: TRBD1; CDR3: CASSRASTGYGYTF; DNA: TGTGCCAGCAGTAGGGCCTCGACAGGGTATGGCTACACCTTC
size: NA; V: TRBV20-1; J: TRBJ2-5; D: TRBD2; CDR3: CSAPQAGAGETQYF; DNA: TGCAGTGCTCCTCAAGCGGGAGCGGGGGAGACCCAGTACTTC
size: many; V: TRBV6-1; J: TRBJ2-1; D: TRBD2; CDR3: CASSDRREGRSNEQFF; DNA: TGTGCCAGCAGTGACAGGCGGGAGGGGAGGTCCAATGAGCAGTTCTTC
size: few; V: TRBV19; J: TRBJ2-5; D: TRBD1; CDR3: CASSTRDRGPQETQYF; DNA: TGTGCCAGTAGTACCCGGGACAGGGGGCCTCAAGAGACCCAGTACTTC
size: NA; V: TRBV12-3/TRBV12-4; J: TRBJ2-5; D: NA; CDR3: CASSRRESQYF; DNA: TGTGCCAGCAGCCGCCGAGAGTCCCAGTACTTC
size: many; V: TRBV15; J: TRBJ2-3; D: NA; CDR3: CATSRDRSADTQYF; DNA: TGTGCCACCAGCAGAGATCGTTCGGCAGATACGCAGTATTTT
size: many; V: TRBV19; J: TRBJ2-2; D: NA; CDR3: CASSIRRSNTGELFF; DNA: TGTGCCAGTAGTATTAGGAGGTCTAACACCGGGGAGCTGTTTTTT
size: many; V: TRBV29-1; J: TRBJ1-1; D: NA; CDR3: CSVGAGVNTEAFF; DNA: TGCAGCGTTGGAGCGGGGGTGAACACTGAAGCTTTCTTT
size: few; V: TRBV29-1; J: TRBJ2-7; D: NA; CDR3: CSVRTRGRSSYEQYF; DNA: TGCAGCGTCCGCACCCGCGGACGTTCCTCCTACGAGCAGTACTTC
size: few; V: TRBV7-9; J: TRBJ1-5; D: NA; CDR3: CASSRAGDQPQHF; DNA: TGTGCCAGCAGCCGAGCCGGGGATCAGCCCCAGCATTTT
size: many; V: TRBV4-1; J: TRBJ2-1; D: NA; CDR3: CASSSRSQASYNEQFF; DNA: TGCGCCAGCAGCTCCCGATCACAGGCCTCCTACAATGAGCAGTTCTTC
size: few; V: TRBV2; J: TRBJ2-3; D: TRBD2; CDR3: CASSGNGLAGGTDTQYF; DNA: TGTGCCAGCAGCGGGAATGGACTAGCGGGGGGCACAGATACGCAGTATTTT
size: few; V: TRBV5-6; J: TRBJ1-1; D: NA; CDR3: CASSLFSGAITEAFF; DNA: TGTGCCAGCAGCTTGTTTTCGGGGGCCATCACTGAAGCTTTCTTT
size: medium-sized; V: TRBV10-3; J: TRBJ2-1; D: TRBD2; CDR3: CAIRPTSGDYNEQFF; DNA: TGTGCCATCAGACCGACTAGCGGGGATTACAATGAGCAGTTCTTC
size: many; V: TRBV5-1; J: TRBJ2-5; D: NA; CDR3: CASSRSGQKEETQYF; DNA: TGCGCCAGCAGCCGTAGCGGACAGAAAGAAGAGACCCAGTACTTC
size: NA; V: TRBV3-1; J: TRBJ2-1; D: NA; CDR3: CASSQEGGNNEQFF; DNA: TGTGCCAGCAGCCAAGAGGGCGGGAACAATGAGCAGTTCTTC
size: few; V: TRBV6-6; J: TRBJ1-4; D: NA; CDR3: CASRTGSEKLFF; DNA: TGTGCCAGCAGAACAGGGAGTGAAAAACTGTTTTTT
size: few; V: TRBV7-9; J: TRBJ2-2; D: NA; CDR3: CASSSWTPDTGELFF; DNA: TGTGCCAGCAGCTCCTGGACGCCCGACACCGGGGAGCTGTTTTTT
size: many; V: TRBV28; J: TRBJ1-2; D: NA; CDR3: CATMTPGRGVFGYTF; DNA: TGTGCCACCATGACCCCAGGGAGAGGGGTATTCGGCTACACCTTC
size: NA; V: TRBV20-1; J: TRBJ2-7; D: TRBD1; CDR3: CSARNHRGEDEQYF; DNA: TGCAGTGCTAGAAATCACAGGGGCGAGGACGAGCAGTACTTC
size: NA; V: TRBV7-3; J: TRBJ1-1; D: NA; CDR3: CASSVLGDTEAFF; DNA: TGTGCCAGCAGCGTGCTGGGGGACACTGAAGCTTTCTTT
size: many; V: TRBV7-3; J: TRBJ2-2; D: TRBD2; CDR3: CASSPGLANTGELFF; DNA: TGTGCCAGCAGCCCGGGACTAGCTAACACCGGGGAGCTGTTTTTT
size: few; V: TRBV12-3/TRBV12-4; J: TRBJ2-7; D: NA; CDR3: CASSPSSYEQYF; DNA: TGTGCCAGCAGTCCCTCTTCCTACGAGCAGTACTTC
size: many; V: TRBV5-8; J: TRBJ1-5; D: NA; CDR3: CASSLRGNQPQHF; DNA: TGTGCCAGCAGCTTGAGGGGTAATCAGCCCCAGCATTTT
size: few; V: TRBV7-8; J: TRBJ1-5; D: NA; CDR3: CASSRDGYSNQPQHF; DNA: TGTGCCAGCAGTCGGGACGGGTATAGCAATCAGCCCCAGCATTTT
size: many; V: TRBV27; J: TRBJ2-3; D: NA; CDR3: CASSLYGDISTDTQYF; DNA: TGTGCCAGCAGTTTATATGGGGACATTAGCACAGATACGCAGTATTTT
size: NA; V: TRBV7-2; J: TRBJ1-5; D: NA; CDR3: CASSLDGQPQHF; DNA: TGTGCCAGCAGCTTAGACGGTCAGCCCCAGCATTTT
size: many; V: TRBV20-1; J: TRBJ2-1; D: NA; CDR3: CSAKKPPEQFF; DNA: TGCAGTGCTAAGAAGCCACCCGAGCAGTTCTTC
size: few; V: TRBV5-1; J: TRBJ2-2; D: NA; CDR3: CASSRELGELFF; DNA: TGCGCCAGCAGCAGGGAGCTAGGGGAGCTGTTTTTT
size: many; V: TRBV5-1; J: TRBJ2-6; D: NA; CDR3: CASSPVQGPGANVLTF; DNA: TGCGCCAGCAGCCCAGTGCAGGGACCTGGGGCCAACGTCCTGACTTTC